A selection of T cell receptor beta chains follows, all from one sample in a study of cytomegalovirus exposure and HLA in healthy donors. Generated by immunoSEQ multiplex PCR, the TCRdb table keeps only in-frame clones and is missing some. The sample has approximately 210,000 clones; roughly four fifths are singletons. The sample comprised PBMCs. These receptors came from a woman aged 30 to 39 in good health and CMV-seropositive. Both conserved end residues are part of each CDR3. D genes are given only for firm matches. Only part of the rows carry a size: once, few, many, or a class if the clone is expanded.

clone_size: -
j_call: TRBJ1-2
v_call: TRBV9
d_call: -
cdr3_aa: CASSSRSQAHGYTF
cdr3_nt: TGTGCCAGCAGCTCAAGGTCCCAGGCCCATGGCTACACCTTC

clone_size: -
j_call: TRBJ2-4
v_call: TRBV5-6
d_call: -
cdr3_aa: CASSFQGQAKNIQYF
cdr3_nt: TGTGCCAGCAGCTTCCAGGGTCAGGCCAAAAACATTCAGTACTTC

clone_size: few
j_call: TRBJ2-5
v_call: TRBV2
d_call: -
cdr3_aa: CASRDSEPWETQYF
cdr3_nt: TGTGCCAGCAGGGACAGTGAGCCTTGGGAGACCCAGTACTTC

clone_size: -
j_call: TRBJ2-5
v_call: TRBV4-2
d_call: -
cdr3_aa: CASSQALAWALQETQYF
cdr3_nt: TGTGCCAGCAGCCAAGCTCTAGCGTGGGCTCTACAAGAGACCCAGTACTTC

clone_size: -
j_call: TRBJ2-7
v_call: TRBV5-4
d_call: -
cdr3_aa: CASSLGVARRGSYEQYF
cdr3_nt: TGTGCCAGCAGCCTGGGTGTGGCTAGACGAGGTTCCTACGAGCAGTACTTC

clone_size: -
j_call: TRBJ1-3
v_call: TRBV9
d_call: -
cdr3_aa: CASSARLLPPGNTIYF
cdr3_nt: TGTGCCAGCAGCGCCCGACTCCTGCCCCCTGGAAACACCATATATTTT

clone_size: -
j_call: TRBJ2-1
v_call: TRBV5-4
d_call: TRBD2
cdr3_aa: CASSLVAGLKSEQFF
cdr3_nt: TGTGCCAGCAGCTTGGTAGCGGGGCTAAAGTCTGAGCAGTTCTTC

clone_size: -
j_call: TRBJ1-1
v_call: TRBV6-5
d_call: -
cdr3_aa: CASSYSDSMNTEAFF
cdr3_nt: TGTGCCAGCAGTTACTCCGACAGTATGAACACTGAAGCTTTCTTT

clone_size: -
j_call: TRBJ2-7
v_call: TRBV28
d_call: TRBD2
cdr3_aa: CASSLMAGEVEQYF
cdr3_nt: TGTGCCAGCAGTTTAATGGCGGGAGAAGTCGAGCAGTACTTC

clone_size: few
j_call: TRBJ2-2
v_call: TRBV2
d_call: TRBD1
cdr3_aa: CASSAWTGMGGELFF
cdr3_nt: TGTGCCAGCAGTGCCTGGACAGGGATGGGAGGGGAGCTGTTTTTT

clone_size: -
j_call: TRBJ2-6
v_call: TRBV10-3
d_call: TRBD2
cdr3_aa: CAISGLAERSGANVLTF
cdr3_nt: TGTGCCATCAGTGGACTAGCGGAACGCTCTGGGGCCAACGTCCTGACTTTC

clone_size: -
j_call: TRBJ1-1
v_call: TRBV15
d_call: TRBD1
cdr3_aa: CATSRGQGWGTEAFF
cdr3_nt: TGTGCCACCAGCAGAGGACAGGGATGGGGCACTGAAGCTTTCTTT

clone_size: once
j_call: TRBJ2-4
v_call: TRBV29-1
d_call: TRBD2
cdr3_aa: CSVVGLAGGTLAKNIQYF
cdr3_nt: TGCAGCGTTGTGGGACTAGCGGGAGGGACTCTAGCCAAAAACATTCAGTACTTC

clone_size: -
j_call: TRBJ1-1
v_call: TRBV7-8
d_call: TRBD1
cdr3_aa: CASSLAGQASETAFF
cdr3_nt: TGTGCCAGCAGCTTAGCGGGACAGGCCTCGGAGACAGCTTTCTTT

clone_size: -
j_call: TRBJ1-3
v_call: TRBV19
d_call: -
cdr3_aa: CASSRIGVSNTIYF
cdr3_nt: TGTGCCAGTAGTCGCATCGGGGTCTCAAACACCATATATTTT

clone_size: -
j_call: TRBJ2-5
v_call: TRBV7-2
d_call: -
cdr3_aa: CASSFHRTETQYF
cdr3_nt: TGTGCCAGCAGCTTCCACAGGACAGAGACCCAGTACTTC

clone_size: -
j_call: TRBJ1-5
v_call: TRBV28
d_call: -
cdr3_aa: CASTFSKGHLFYSNQPQHF
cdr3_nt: TGTGCCAGCACCTTCTCCAAGGGACACCTCTTTTATAGCAATCAGCCCCAGCATTTT

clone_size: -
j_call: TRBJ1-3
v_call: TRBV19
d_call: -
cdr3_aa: CASTEQTNGNTIYF
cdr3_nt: TGTGCCAGTACCGAACAGACAAATGGAAACACCATATATTTT

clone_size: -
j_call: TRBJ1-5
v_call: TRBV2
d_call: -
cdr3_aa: CASRAGLSNQPQHF
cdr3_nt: TGTGCCAGCAGGGCAGGCCTTAGCAATCAGCCCCAGCATTTT

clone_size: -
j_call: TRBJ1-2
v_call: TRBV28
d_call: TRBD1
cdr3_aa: CASSLRTGRYGYTF
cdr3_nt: TGTGCCAGCAGTTTAAGGACAGGGAGGTATGGCTACACCTTC

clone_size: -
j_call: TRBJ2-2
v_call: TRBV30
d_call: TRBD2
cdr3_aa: CAWSVQLAGGTGELFF
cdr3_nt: TGTGCCTGGAGTGTACAGTTAGCGGGGGGAACCGGGGAGCTGTTTTTT

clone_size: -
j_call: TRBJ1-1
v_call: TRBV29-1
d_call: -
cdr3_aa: CSVLGARGSTEAFF
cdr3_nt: TGCAGCGTGCTAGGGGCTCGGGGGAGCACTGAAGCTTTCTTT

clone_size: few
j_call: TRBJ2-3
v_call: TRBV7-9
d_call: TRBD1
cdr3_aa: CASSSDRGADTQYF
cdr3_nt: TGTGCCAGCAGCTCGGACAGGGGAGCAGATACGCAGTATTTT

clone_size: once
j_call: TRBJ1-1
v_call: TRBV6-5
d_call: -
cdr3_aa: CATYRNTEAFF
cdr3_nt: TGTGCCACCTATAGGAACACTGAAGCTTTCTTT

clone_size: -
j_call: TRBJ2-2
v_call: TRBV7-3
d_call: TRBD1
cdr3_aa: CASSPQGAGELFF
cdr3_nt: TGTGCCAGCAGCCCCCAGGGGGCCGGGGAGCTGTTTTTT

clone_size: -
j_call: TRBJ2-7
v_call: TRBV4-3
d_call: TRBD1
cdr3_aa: CASSQGTGYYEQYF
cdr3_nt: TGCGCCAGCAGCCAGGGGACAGGGTACTACGAGCAGTACTTC

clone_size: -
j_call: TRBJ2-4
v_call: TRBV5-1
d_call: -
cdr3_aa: CASSLVPENIQYF
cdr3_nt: TGCGCCAGCAGCTTGGTGCCAGAAAACATTCAGTACTTC

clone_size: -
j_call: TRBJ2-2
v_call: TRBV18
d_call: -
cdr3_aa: CASSPRQGGDTGELFF
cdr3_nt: TGTGCCAGCTCACCACGACAGGGCGGGGACACCGGGGAGCTGTTTTTT

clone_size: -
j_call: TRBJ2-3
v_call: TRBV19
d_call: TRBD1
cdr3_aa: CASSLRTGGGTDTQYF
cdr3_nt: TGTGCCAGTAGTCTTAGGACAGGGGGGGGCACAGATACGCAGTATTTT

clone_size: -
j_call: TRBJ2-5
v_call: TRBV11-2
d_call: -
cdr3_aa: CASSLVPSEVTQYF
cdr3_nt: TGTGCCAGCAGCTTAGTCCCTAGTGAGGTGACCCAGTACTTC

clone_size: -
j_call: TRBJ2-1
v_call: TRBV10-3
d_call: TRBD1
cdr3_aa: CAISRDSDYNEQFF
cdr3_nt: TGTGCCATCAGTCGGGACAGTGACTACAATGAGCAGTTCTTC

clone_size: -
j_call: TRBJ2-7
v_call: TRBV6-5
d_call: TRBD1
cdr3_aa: CASSSGQPPYEQYF
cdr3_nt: TGTGCCAGCAGTTCGGGACAGCCCCCCTACGAGCAGTACTTC

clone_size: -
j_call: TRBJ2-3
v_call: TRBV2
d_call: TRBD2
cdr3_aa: CASKGEGGSTDTQYF
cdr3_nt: TGTGCCAGCAAAGGGGAGGGAGGCAGCACAGATACGCAGTATTTT

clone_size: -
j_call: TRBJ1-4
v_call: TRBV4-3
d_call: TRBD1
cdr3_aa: CASSPGQGSEKLFF
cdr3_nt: TGCGCCAGCAGCCCGGGACAGGGAAGTGAAAAACTGTTTTTT

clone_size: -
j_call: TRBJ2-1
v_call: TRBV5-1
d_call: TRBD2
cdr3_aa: CASSLTSGSSSYNEQFF
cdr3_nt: TGCGCCAGCAGCTTAACTAGCGGGAGTAGCTCCTACAATGAGCAGTTCTTC

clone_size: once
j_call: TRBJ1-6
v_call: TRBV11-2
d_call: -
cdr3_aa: CASSLLSGSSPLHF
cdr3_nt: TGTGCCAGCAGCTTATTATCCGGTAGTTCACCCCTCCACTTT

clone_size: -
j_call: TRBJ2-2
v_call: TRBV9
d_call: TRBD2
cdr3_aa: CASSVVTSGSTGELFF
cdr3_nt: TGTGCCAGCAGCGTAGTTACTAGCGGGAGTACCGGGGAGCTGTTTTTT

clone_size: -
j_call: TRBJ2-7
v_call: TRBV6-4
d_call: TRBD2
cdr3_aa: CASSDSPFSGGRFNEQYF
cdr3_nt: TGTGCCAGCAGTGACTCTCCCTTTAGCGGGGGCCGCTTTAACGAGCAGTACTTC

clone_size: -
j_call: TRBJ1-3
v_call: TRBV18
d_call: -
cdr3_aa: CASSPQPGSPSGNTIYF
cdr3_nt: TGTGCCAGCTCACCACAGCCAGGTAGTCCCTCTGGAAACACCATATATTTT

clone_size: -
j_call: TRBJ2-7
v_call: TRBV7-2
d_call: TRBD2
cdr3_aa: CASSSTLAGYEQYF
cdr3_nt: TGTGCCAGCAGCTCGACTTTAGCGGGGTACGAGCAGTACTTC

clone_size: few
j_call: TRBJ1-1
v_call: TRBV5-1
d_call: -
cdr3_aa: CASSFYDRFGTEAFF
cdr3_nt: TGCGCCAGCAGCTTTTACGACAGGTTCGGCACTGAAGCTTTCTTT

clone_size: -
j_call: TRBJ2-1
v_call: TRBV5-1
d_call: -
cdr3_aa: CASSLAGSPPRLYSYNEQFF
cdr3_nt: TGCGCCAGCAGCCTGGCAGGTTCTCCACCCAGATTATACTCCTACAATGAGCAGTTCTTC

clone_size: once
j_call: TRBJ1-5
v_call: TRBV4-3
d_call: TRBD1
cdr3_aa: CASSHQPGQVPHSNQPQHF
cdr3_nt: TGCGCCAGCAGCCACCAACCGGGACAGGTTCCTCATAGCAATCAGCCCCAGCATTTT

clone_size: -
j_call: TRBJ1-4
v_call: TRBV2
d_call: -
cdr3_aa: CASSVALRGEKLFF
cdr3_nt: TGTGCCAGCAGTGTTGCCCTAAGGGGTGAAAAACTGTTTTTT

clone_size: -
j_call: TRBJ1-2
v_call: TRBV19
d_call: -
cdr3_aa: CASSHQGLGDYGYTF
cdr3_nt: TGTGCCAGTAGTCACCAGGGGCTAGGGGACTATGGCTACACCTTC

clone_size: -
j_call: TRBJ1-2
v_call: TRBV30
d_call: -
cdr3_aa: CAWSVLPHPNGYTF
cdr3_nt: TGTGCCTGGAGTGTACTGCCGCATCCCAATGGCTACACCTTC

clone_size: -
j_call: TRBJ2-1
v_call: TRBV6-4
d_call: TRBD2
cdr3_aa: CASSPTGTSGSYNEQFF
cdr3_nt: TGTGCCAGCAGTCCCACCGGGACTAGCGGATCCTACAATGAGCAGTTCTTC

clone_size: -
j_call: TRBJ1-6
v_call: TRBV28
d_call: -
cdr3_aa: CASSFRDKVSPLHF
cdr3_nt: TGTGCCAGCAGTTTCCGGGACAAGGTATCACCCCTCCACTTT

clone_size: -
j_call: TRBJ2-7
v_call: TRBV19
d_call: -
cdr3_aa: CASSASDKYHEQYF
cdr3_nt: TGTGCCAGTAGCGCTTCTGACAAATACCACGAGCAGTACTTC

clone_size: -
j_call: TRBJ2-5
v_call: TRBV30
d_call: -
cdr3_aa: CAWSRQLQETQYF
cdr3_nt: TGTGCCTGGAGTAGACAGTTACAAGAGACCCAGTACTTC

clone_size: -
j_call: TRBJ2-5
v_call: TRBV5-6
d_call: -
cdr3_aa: CASSLAETQYF
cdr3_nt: TGTGCCAGCAGCTTGGCGGAGACCCAGTACTTC

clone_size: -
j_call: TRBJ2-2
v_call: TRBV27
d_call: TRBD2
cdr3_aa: CASSLDGTSGSGELFF
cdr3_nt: TGTGCCAGCAGTTTAGACGGGACTAGCGGGTCCGGGGAGCTGTTTTTT

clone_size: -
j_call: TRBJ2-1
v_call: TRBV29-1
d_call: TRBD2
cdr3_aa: CSTMGGRGSYNEQFF
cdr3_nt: TGCAGCACCATGGGCGGGAGGGGGTCCTACAATGAGCAGTTCTTC

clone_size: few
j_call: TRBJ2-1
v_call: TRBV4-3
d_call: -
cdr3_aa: CASSQEGLAEQFF
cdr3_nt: TGCGCCAGCAGCCAAGAAGGCCTAGCCGAGCAGTTCTTC

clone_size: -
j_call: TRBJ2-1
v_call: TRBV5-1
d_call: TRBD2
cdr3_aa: CASQEREGSYNEQFF
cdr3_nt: TGCGCCAGTCAAGAGCGGGAGGGCTCTTACAATGAGCAGTTCTTC

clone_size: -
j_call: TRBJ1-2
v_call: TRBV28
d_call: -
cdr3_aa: CASSSPTGRVYGYTF
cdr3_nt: TGTGCCAGCAGTTCCCCAACGGGGAGGGTCTATGGCTACACCTTC

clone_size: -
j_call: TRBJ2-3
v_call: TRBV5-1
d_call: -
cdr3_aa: CASAAGAPTDTQYF
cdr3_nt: TGCGCCAGCGCGGCGGGGGCCCCTACAGATACGCAGTATTTT

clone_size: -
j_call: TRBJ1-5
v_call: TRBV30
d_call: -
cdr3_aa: CAWSGYGLSNQPQHF
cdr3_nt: TGTGCCTGGAGTGGGTACGGGTTAAGCAATCAGCCCCAGCATTTT

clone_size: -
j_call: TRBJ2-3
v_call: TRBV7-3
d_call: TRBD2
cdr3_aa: CASSMNIAGPTDTQYF
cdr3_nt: TGTGCCAGCAGCATGAACATAGCGGGACCCACAGATACGCAGTATTTT